This T cell receptor (beta chain) was recovered during a study of cytomegalovirus exposure and HLA in healthy donors. About the study: A preliminary data release comprised around 85 million unique TCRs obtained from HLA-typed donors. Points from the study as a whole: A later analysis reportedly found that, within productive TCRs, an Asian-associated ancestry cluster had fewer N-insertions than the mean observed across the roughly 610 donors. The authors later linked a missense DCLRE1C variant to TCR beta V- and J-gene trimming.

This clone was seen a few times. Its target is not known. The CDR3 length is 15 residues. Germline CDR1 SGHDT, CDR2 YYEEEE. With V trimmed by 4 bases and J by 2 bases, 7 bases remained unmatched. It was with 60 Vbeta and 13 Jbeta primers that the PCR ran. Profiling relied on immunoSEQ multiplex PCR, and the TCRdb table lists in-frame clones only, not all of them. The repertoire includes about 190,000 clones, 79% of them detected once, and roughly 1.6% sits in the top ten. The rearrangement joins TRBV5-6 to TRBJ1-1; 8 bases are a match to TRBD1. Input material: PBMCs. The source is a woman aged 45-60 years in good health and CMV-seronegative. The CDR3 here is CASSESDRGNTEAFF. Here the CDR3 DNA reads TGTGCCAGCAGCGAATCCGACAGGGGAAACACTGAAGCTTTCTTT. The full variable domain, with the rest looked up from reference TRBV5-6 and TRBJ1-1, is DAGVTQSPTHLIKTRGQQVTLRCSPKSGHDTVSWYQQALGQGPQFIFQYYEEEERQRGNFPDRFSGHQFPNYSSELNVNALLLGDSALYLCASSESDRGNTEAFFGQGTRLTVV.